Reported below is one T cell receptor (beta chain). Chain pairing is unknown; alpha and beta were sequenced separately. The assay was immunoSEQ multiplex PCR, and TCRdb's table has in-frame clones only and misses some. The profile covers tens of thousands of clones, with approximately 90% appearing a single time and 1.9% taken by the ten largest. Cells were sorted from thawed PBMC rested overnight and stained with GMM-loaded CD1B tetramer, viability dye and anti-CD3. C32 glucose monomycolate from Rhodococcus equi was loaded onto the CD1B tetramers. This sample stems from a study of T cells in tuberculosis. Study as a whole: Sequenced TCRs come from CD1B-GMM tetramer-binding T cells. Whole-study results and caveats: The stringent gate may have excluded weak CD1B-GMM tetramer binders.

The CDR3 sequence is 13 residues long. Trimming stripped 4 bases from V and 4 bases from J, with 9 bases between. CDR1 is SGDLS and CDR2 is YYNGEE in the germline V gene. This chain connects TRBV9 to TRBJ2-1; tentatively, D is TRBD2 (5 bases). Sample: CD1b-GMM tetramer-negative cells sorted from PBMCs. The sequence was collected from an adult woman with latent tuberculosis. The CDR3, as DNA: TGTGCCAGCAGCCCTCGGGGATACAATGAGCAGTTCTTC. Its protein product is CASSPRGYNEQFF.